This TCR beta chain derives from a study of chemoradiotherapy in HPV16-positive cancers. Background on the study: A couple of HPV16-positive patients' cells yielded candidate HPV-specific clones and common motifs.

This clone was recorded once. No antigen is known for it. Study results and caveats: The functional HPV-specific definition rests on just two HPV16-positive patients.

Sequenced by immunoSEQ multiplex PCR; TCRdb stores in-frame clones only, minus some. The data contain approximately 35,000 clones, roughly 77% of them seen just once; the ten biggest clones take up about 4.1%. Germline V gene data show CDR1 as SGHDT and CDR2 as YYEEEE. The CDR3 is made up of 12 amino acids. The ends were cut back, 4 bases at V and 0 bases at J, with 5 bases in the middle. The input for sequencing was blood, taken from a patient who underwent chemoradiotherapy. The chain carries TRBV5-6 and TRBJ2-7; D is ambiguous. The TCR sequence derives from a human donor with HPV-associated anogenital cancer. This CDR3 is CASSLLSYEQYF. CDR3 nucleotide sequence: TGTGCCAGCAGCCTTCTCTCCTACGAGCAGTACTTC.